These 29 T cell receptor beta chains were all obtained from the same sample, sequenced in a study of blood T cell repertoires in COVID-19. Clones were sequenced by immunoSEQ multiplex PCR, and TCRdb holds only the in-frame ones, with some missing. The sample has roughly 200,000 clones; 75% to 90% are singletons. The sequenced material came from peripheral blood. The receptors were gathered from a woman between 55 and 75 years old with acute or convalescent COVID-19.

V and J are TRBV28 and TRBJ2-7; a weak D match, TRBD2 (7 bases). Trimming removed 4 bases at V and 9 bases at J, with 22 bases between. The germline CDR1 and CDR2 sequences are MDHEN and SYDVKM. The CDR3 contains 15 residues. The CDR3 sequence: CASSSLSGAREGQYF. CDR3 nucleotide sequence: TGTGCCAGCAGTTCCCTCTCGGGGGCCAGGGAGGGGCAGTACTTC. The variable domain in full, with the rest retrieved from reference TRBV28 and TRBJ2-7, is DVKVTQSSRYLVKRTGEKVFLECVQDMDHENMFWYRQDPGLGLRLIYFSYDVKMKEKGDIPEGYSVSREKKERFSLILESASTNQTSMYLCASSSLSGAREGQYFGPGTRLTVT.

The V gene is TRBV19, the J gene TRBJ1-2; D is unresolved. Germline loops: CDR1 LNHDA, CDR2 SQIVND (reference sequence). The CDR3 length is 11 residues. V lost 5 bases to trimming and J lost 4 bases, with 5 bases between them. CDR3 bases: TGTGCCAGTAGTGCTATCTATGGCTACACCTTC. Translation: CASSAIYGYTF.

CDR3 sequence: CASSERGPTLNSPLHF. CDR3 nucleotides: TGTGCCAGCAGTGAAAGGGGGCCGACCCTTAATTCACCCCTCCACTTT. The rearrangement joins TRBV2 to TRBJ1-6; 7 nucleotides align to TRBD1. CDR3 size: 16 residues. Germline CDR1 reads SNHLY; CDR2 reads FYNNEI. The V gene end was trimmed by 2 bases and the J gene end by 6 bases; junction bases not matched to a gene: 7.

The chain recombines TRBV18 with TRBJ2-1; D gene uncertain. V was clipped by 3 bases and J by 4 bases, with 10 bases between them. The CDR3 extends over 14 amino acids. Germline V CDR1 and CDR2: KGHSH, LQKENI. The CDR3 reads CASSPAGQYNEQFF. The CDR3 DNA reads as TGTGCCAGCTCACCCGCTGGTCAGTACAATGAGCAGTTCTTC.

This chain uses TRBV19 with TRBJ2-5; 9 bases line up with TRBD1. This CDR3 has 16 amino acids. Unmatched junction bases numbered 10, after V lost 4 bases and J lost 4 bases. CDR1 LNHDA and CDR2 SQIVND come from the germline V gene (reference sequence). The CDR3 nucleotides are TGTGCCAGTAGTACGTCAGACAGGGGGGTAGGAGAGACCCAGTACTTC. Protein sequence: CASSTSDRGVGETQYF. The complete variable domain, with remaining parts taken from reference TRBV19 and TRBJ2-5, reads DGGITQSPKYLFRKEGQNVTLSCEQNLNHDAMYWYRQDPGQGLRLIYYSQIVNDFQKGDIAEGYSVSREKKESFPLTVTSAQKNPTAFYLCASSTSDRGVGETQYFGPGTRLLVL.

The rearrangement uses TRBV7-2 and TRBJ2-5; TRBD2 is a possible D gene (6 bases). Germline assignment: CDR1 SGHTA and CDR2 FQGNSA. Between the trimmed V and J ends, which lost 5 bases and 4 bases, there was a span of 11 bases. The CDR3 has 13 amino acids. CDR3 sequence (DNA): TGTGCCAGCAGCGCTAAGGGAGGAGAGACCCAGTACTTC. This codes for CASSAKGGETQYF.

V is TRBV9 and J is TRBJ2-7; D is possibly TRBD1 (5 bases). CDR1 SGDLS and CDR2 YYNGEE come from the germline V gene. CDR3 size: 14 residues. The V end lost 0 bases, the J end lost 2 bases, and 9 bases lay between the germline ends. The CDR3 spells CASSVAGRAYEQYF. The CDR3 DNA reads TGTGCCAGCAGCGTAGCGGGCAGGGCCTACGAGCAGTACTTC.

The chain uses TRBV28 and TRBJ2-7; 7 bases are a match to TRBD2. CDR1 and CDR2 (germline): MDHEN, SYDVKM. J gave up 0 bases and V 4 bases, and 0 bases lay outside the gene matches. The CDR3 is 13 amino acids. The CDR3 bases are TGTGCCAGCAGTTGGACTAGCTCCTACGAGCAGTACTTC. Translated: CASSWTSSYEQYF.

The chain combines TRBV3-1 (or the pseudogene TRBV3-2) with TRBJ1-3; D gene ambiguous. Per germline, CDR1 LGHDT and CDR2 YNNKEL (reference sequence). The V and J ends lost 0 bases and 0 bases respectively, with 15 bases between them. The CDR3 totals 18 residues. In DNA, the CDR3 is TGTGCCAGCAGCCAAGATTATACGCTCACGGGCTCTGGAAACACCATATATTTT. It yields the protein CASSQDYTLTGSGNTIYF.

Remarks on this clone: One end of the junction fails to match germline, which may point to a read error. This chain links TRBV6-6 with TRBJ2-5; 12 nucleotides align to TRBD2. CDR1 and CDR2 (germline): MNHNY, SVGAGI (reference sequence). This CDR3 has 16 amino acids. CDR3 loop: CASRTKTSGRTENQYF. The CDR3 nucleotides are TGTGCCAGCAGAACTAAGACTAGCGGGAGAACAGAGAACCAGTACTTC.

The chain joins TRBV10-3 to TRBJ1-2; the match to TRBD1 covers 8 bases. Germline V gene data show CDR1 as ENHRY and CDR2 as SYGVKD. V shed 5 bases and J 3 bases; nucleotides not matched to a gene: 2. This CDR3 is built from 13 residues. The CDR3 spells CAISKQGDYGYTF. In DNA, the CDR3 is TGTGCCATCAGTAAACAGGGGGACTATGGCTACACCTTC.

The chain couples TRBV6-5 to TRBJ1-2, with 7 positions matching TRBD1. The germline V gene encodes CDR1 MNHEY and CDR2 SVGAGI. V dropped 6 bases and J dropped 2; count of bases not matched to a gene: 3. The CDR3 covers 13 residues. The CDR3 region is CASRMGQNYGYTF. In DNA, the CDR3 is TGTGCCAGCAGGATGGGACAGAACTATGGCTACACCTTC.

This rearrangement joins TRBV19 to TRBJ1-2, with a possible D match to TRBD1 (6 bases). Germline V gene sequence: CDR1 LNHDA, CDR2 SQIVND (reference sequence). The CDR3 covers 13 residues. The V gene lost 5 bases and the J gene lost 8 bases, with 15 bases spanning the gap. The CDR3 is CASSWTASGGYTF. CDR3 nucleotide sequence: TGTGCCAGTAGTTGGACAGCATCGGGAGGCTACACCTTC.

V usage is TRBV28 and J usage is TRBJ1-4; tentative D call: TRBD1 (5 bases). CDR1 and CDR2 (germline): MDHEN, SYDVKM. CDR3 length: 15 residues. Trimming left V 5 bases short and J 8 bases short, with 18 bases between. This CDR3 is CASSNRKGPGEKLFF. CDR3 sequence (DNA): TGTGCCAGCAGTAACCGCAAGGGGCCCGGGGAAAAACTGTTTTTT.

Note on this clone: The same CDR3 also results from other DNA sequences found in this sample. V gene TRBV28 combines with J gene TRBJ1-5; D not certain. V was cut by 2 bases and J by 7 bases, with 6 bases left in between. CDR1 MDHEN and CDR2 SYDVKM come from the germline V gene. The CDR3 is made up of 12 amino acids. This chain's CDR3 is CASSLSGQPQHF. CDR3 DNA sequence: TGTGCCAGCAGTTTAAGCGGACAGCCCCAGCATTTT. The full variable domain, with the rest looked up from reference TRBV28 and TRBJ1-5, is DVKVTQSSRYLVKRTGEKVFLECVQDMDHENMFWYRQDPGLGLRLIYFSYDVKMKEKGDIPEGYSVSREKKERFSLILESASTNQTSMYLCASSLSGQPQHFGDGTRLSIL.

The chain is built from TRBV6-1 and TRBJ2-1; possible D gene TRBD1, 6 bases. The germline V gene has CDR1 MNHNS and CDR2 SASEGT. CDR3 length: 13 amino acids. The V end was cut by 6 bases, the J end by 8 bases, with 14 bases between. The CDR3 DNA reads as TGTGCCAGCAGAAACAGGGTGGGCGATGAGCAGTTCTTC. Protein: CASRNRVGDEQFF.

Of note for this clone: At the DNA level, this CDR3 is encoded by other sequences in the same sample as well. This chain joins TRBV12-3 or TRBV12-4 and TRBJ1-1; D not certain. Trimming pared 1 base from V and 6 bases from J, leaving 6 bases between. There are 12 residues in the CDR3. The CDR3 loop reads CASSLVRAEAFF. Here the CDR3 DNA reads TGTGCCAGCAGTTTAGTTCGCGCTGAAGCTTTCTTT.

The gene calls are TRBV6-5 and TRBJ1-2; 10 nucleotides match TRBD1. The CDR3 extends over 15 amino acids. V lost 6 bases, J lost 2 bases, and 6 bases stayed unmatched. The germline CDR1 and CDR2 sequences are MNHEY and SVGAGI. The CDR3 DNA reads as TGTGCCAGCAGACCCAGACAGGGGGCGAACTATGGCTACACCTTC. This translates into CASRPRQGANYGYTF.

V is TRBV9 and J is TRBJ2-1; 12 positions agree with TRBD2. There are 22 residues in the CDR3. The junction had 16 bases not matched to a gene; V was cut back by 0 bases and J by 0 bases. Germline lookup yields CDR1 SGDLS and CDR2 YYNGEE. The CDR3 region is CASSVGQEVGLAGGSSYNEQFF. In DNA form, the CDR3 reads TGTGCCAGCAGCGTAGGACAGGAGGTAGGCCTAGCGGGAGGGAGCTCCTACAATGAGCAGTTCTTC.

The chain joins TRBV19 to TRBJ2-2; D gene unclear. Germline lookup yields CDR1 LNHDA and CDR2 SQIVND (reference sequence). The CDR3 covers 14 residues. Trimming stripped 5 bases from V and 4 bases from J, with 11 bases between. The CDR3: CASSLTRGTGELFF. For the CDR3, the DNA is TGTGCCAGTAGTCTAACTCGCGGCACCGGGGAGCTGTTTTTT.

The chain is built from TRBV30 and TRBJ1-4, with a weak D call TRBD1 (5 bases). V lost 3 bases, J lost 10 bases, and 21 bases lay in between. Per the germline V gene, CDR1 is GTSNPN and CDR2 is SVGIG (reference sequence). The CDR3 consists of 15 residues. The CDR3 region has the DNA TGTGCCTGGAGAGTTCGCGGGGCGGACTTCGGAAAACTGTTTTTT. As protein: CAWRVRGADFGKLFF. The full variable domain, completed using reference TRBV30 and TRBJ1-4, is SQTIHQWPATLVQPVGSPLSLECTVEGTSNPNLYWYRQAAGRGLQLLFYSVGIGQISSEVPQNLSASRPQDRQFILSSKKLLLSDSGFYLCAWRVRGADFGKLFFGSGTQLSVL.

The J gene is TRBJ1-6, the V gene TRBV5-4; 7 nucleotides match TRBD1. Germline V lookup: CDR1 SGHNT, CDR2 YYREEE (reference sequence). V trimming: 4 bases; J trimming: 0 bases; junction bases outside the gene matches: 4. This CDR3 spans 16 amino acids. The CDR3 DNA follows: TGTGCCAGCAGCATCTCAGGGGGCTCCTATAATTCACCCCTCCACTTT. It specifies CASSISGGSYNSPLHF.

This clone was observed a handful of times. The chain has TRBV28 and TRBJ2-1; 8 bases agree with TRBD2. The V and J ends lost 3 bases and 8 bases, in that order; junction bases with no gene match: 15. The CDR3 runs 17 residues. Germline V gene sequence: CDR1 MDHEN, CDR2 SYDVKM. CDR3 residues: CASSFSPGTSSPDEQFF. The CDR3 region has the DNA TGTGCCAGCAGTTTCTCGCCCGGGACTAGTTCCCCCGATGAGCAGTTCTTC.

The gene calls are TRBV5-1 and TRBJ2-1; the match to TRBD1 covers 9 bases. V lost 4 bases, J lost 0 bases, and 5 bases stayed unmatched. The CDR3 is 16 residues long. The germline CDR1 and CDR2 sequences are SGHRS and YFSETQ. The CDR3 DNA sequence: TGCGCCAGCAGCGCCCTGACAGGGGGCTCCTACAATGAGCAGTTCTTC. The encoded protein is CASSALTGGSYNEQFF.

The rearrangement uses TRBV7-3 and TRBJ1-1; 7 bases are shared with TRBD1. CDR1 and CDR2 from the germline V gene are SGHTA and FQGTGA. V gave up 4 bases and J gave up 5 bases; unmatched junction bases: 4. The length of the CDR3 is 13 residues. The CDR3 sequence: CASSSTGVTEAFF. The CDR3 DNA reads as TGTGCCAGCAGCTCCACAGGGGTGACTGAAGCTTTCTTT.

The chain couples TRBV4-1 to TRBJ2-5, with TRBD2 identical over 10 bases. This CDR3 is built from 17 residues. From germline, CDR1 is MGHRA and CDR2 YSYEKL. J lost 3 bases, V lost 0 bases, and 7 bases had no gene match. CDR3 amino acids: CASSQERRTSGKETQYF. The CDR3, as DNA: TGCGCCAGCAGCCAAGAGAGAAGAACTAGCGGGAAAGAGACCCAGTACTTC.

V and J are TRBV18 and TRBJ2-5, with 7 nucleotides matching TRBD1. Unmatched junction bases numbered 9, after V lost 4 bases and J lost 4 bases. The CDR3 consists of 15 residues. Germline V CDR1 and CDR2: KGHSH, LQKENI. CDR3 bases: TGTGCCAGCTCACTGAACAGGGGAGTGGGAGAGACCCAGTACTTC. Amino acid sequence: CASSLNRGVGETQYF.

This clone was detected only a few times. This chain joins TRBV4-1 and TRBJ1-1, with TRBD1 as a possible D gene (6 bases). V lost 3 bases, J lost 4 bases, and 21 bases lay in between. Germline CDR1 MGHRA, CDR2 YSYEKL. The CDR3 length is 17 residues. CDR3 bases: TGCGCCAGCAGCCAGGCCTCAGGGGTTTTAGGTGGCACTGAAGCTTTCTTT. This codes for CASSQASGVLGGTEAFF.

CDR3 protein: CASSVGTLNTEAFF. In DNA, the CDR3 is TGTGCCAGCAGCGTTGGTACTCTGAACACTGAAGCTTTCTTT. V usage is TRBV9 and J usage is TRBJ1-1; D is unresolved. The CDR3 covers 14 residues. The germline CDR1 and CDR2 sequences are SGDLS and YYNGEE. Trimming left V 2 bases short and J 0 bases short, with 8 bases between.